This T cell receptor (beta chain) came from a study of PD-L1 blockade in urothelial cancer. This CDR3 contains 16 residues. Described time point: peripheral blood 6 weeks after treatment start. TCRdb's table, derived via immunoSEQ multiplex PCR, lists solely in-frame clones and lacks some. There are tens of thousands of clones in the sample; 70% to 90% occur only once, and more than 6.5% lies in the top ten. This clone occurred once. Sequences were derived from PBMCs, sampled around atezolizumab (anti-PD-L1) treatment. The chain joins TRBV21-1 to TRBJ2-5; the table's D call, TRBD2, was not checked against the DNA. TRBV21-1 is a listed pseudogene. The source of this sequence is a man aged 80 or over with urothelial cancer. The CDR3: CASSIAGPGGQETQYF. As DNA, the CDR3 is TGTGCCAGCAGCATAGCGGGACCCGGGGGCCAAGAGACCCAGTACTTC.